Listed here are 8 T cell receptor beta chains from one sample, sequenced in a study of blood T cells in healthy people across ages. PCR was performed a second time for about 7 to 11 cycles using a sample-barcoded 5' primer and a J-beta primer mix. TCRdb recomputed calls from the 5' RACE reads with MiXCR, one row per CDR3 protein. The top ten clones hold more than 3% of a sample with 750,000 to 850,000 distinct CDR3 sequences, 20% to 25% of them seen once. These records were also assigned to another study, of T cells of mothers and their children.

Sequenced material: blood. The receptors shown here come from a boy aged 10-17 years in good health.

CDR3 region: CASSYRQPKGHEQFF. The CDR3, as DNA: TGTGCCAGCAGTTATCGACAGCCCAAGGGTCATGAGCAGTTCTTC. This rearrangement joins TRBV12-3 or TRBV12-4 to TRBJ2-1, with D perhaps matching TRBD1 (5 bases). The CDR3 sequence is 15 residues long. V gave up 4 bases and J gave up 8 bases, with 18 bases separating them.

CDR3 sequence reads: CSARPSGEIYEQYF. The CDR3 DNA follows: TGCAGTGCTAGACCTAGCGGGGAAATCTACGAGCAGTACTTC. This chain joins TRBV20-1 and TRBJ2-7, with 9 positions matching TRBD2. CDR1 DFQATT and CDR2 SNEGSKA come from the germline V gene (reference sequence). The V and J ends lost 2 bases and 3 bases, in that order; junction bases with no gene match: 5. The CDR3 runs to 14 residues.

The chain links TRBV11-2 to TRBJ2-3; TRBD1 might be the D (5 bases). Germline V gene data show CDR1 as SGHAT and CDR2 as FQNNGV. The CDR3 loop spans 14 amino acids. Between the trimmed V and J ends, which lost 5 bases and 9 bases, there was a span of 18 bases. In DNA, the CDR3 is TGTGCCAGCAGCCCTGCAGGGCTGGCCCACACGCAGTATTTT. The encoded protein is CASSPAGLAHTQYF.

This clonotype was recorded many times. This chain links TRBV12-3 or TRBV12-4 with TRBJ2-4, with TRBD1 as a possible D gene (6 bases). The CDR3 extends over 14 amino acids. V lost 8 bases and J lost 5, with 16 bases in between. The CDR3 is CASGQGNIQNIQYF. The CDR3 region has the DNA TGTGCCAGCGGGCAGGGGAATATACAAAACATTCAGTACTTC.

Here the CDR3 reads CSARETGSEKLFF. CDR3 nucleotide sequence: TGCAGTGCTAGAGAGACAGGGAGTGAAAAACTGTTTTTT. This sequence joins TRBV20-1 and TRBJ1-4, with 7 bases lining up with TRBD1. The V segment lost 0 bases and the J segment 7 bases; nucleotides outside the gene matches: 2. The CDR3 consists of 13 residues. Germline values: CDR1 DFQATT, CDR2 SNEGSKA (reference sequence).

V gene TRBV20-1 combines with J gene TRBJ1-2, with 10 bases matching TRBD1. The junction had 2 bases not matched to a gene; V was cut back by 1 base and J by 3 bases. The germline V gene encodes CDR1 DFQATT and CDR2 SNEGSKA (reference sequence). The CDR3 loop spans 14 amino acids. The CDR3 DNA reads as TGCAGTGCTAGAGGGACAGGGGGATACTATGGCTACACCTTC. This translates into CSARGTGGYYGYTF.

This clonotype was counted only a few times. This chain joins TRBV28 and TRBJ2-5, with D possibly being TRBD1 (7 bases). The V and J ends lost 6 bases and 0 bases respectively, with 14 bases between them. The CDR3 has 15 residues. Germline loops: CDR1 MDHEN, CDR2 SYDVKM. The CDR3 coding sequence is TGTGCCAGCAGGGGGGGACAGCTGTACCAAGAGACCCAGTACTTC. This encodes CASRGGQLYQETQYF.

Of note for this clonotype: The junction shows a germline mismatch at one end, possibly a read error. This sequence joins TRBV7-7 and TRBJ2-1, with 11 bases fitting TRBD2. The germline CDR1 and CDR2 sequences are SSHAT and FNYEAQ (reference sequence). CDR3 length: 16 residues. The CDR3, as DNA: TGTGCTAGCAGCGTAACTAGCGGGGGCTCCTACAATGAGCAGTTCTTC. Translated, it gives CASSVTSGGSYNEQFF.